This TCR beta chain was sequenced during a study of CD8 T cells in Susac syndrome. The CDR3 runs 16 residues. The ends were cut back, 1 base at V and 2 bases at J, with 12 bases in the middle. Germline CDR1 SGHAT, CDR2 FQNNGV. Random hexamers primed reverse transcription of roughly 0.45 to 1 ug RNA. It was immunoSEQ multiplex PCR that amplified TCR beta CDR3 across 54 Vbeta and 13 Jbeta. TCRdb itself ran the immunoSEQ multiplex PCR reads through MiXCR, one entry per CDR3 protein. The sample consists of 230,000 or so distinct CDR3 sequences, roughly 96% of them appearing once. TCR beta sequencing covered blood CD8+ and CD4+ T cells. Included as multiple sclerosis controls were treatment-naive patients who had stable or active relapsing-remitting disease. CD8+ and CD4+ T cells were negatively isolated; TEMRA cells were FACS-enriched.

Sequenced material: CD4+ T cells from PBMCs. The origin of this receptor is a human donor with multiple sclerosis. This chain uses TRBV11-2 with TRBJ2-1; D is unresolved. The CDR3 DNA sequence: TGTGCCAGCAGCTTAGGCCGTCTCCACCCCTACAATGAGCAGTTCTTC. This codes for CASSLGRLHPYNEQFF.